The next 8 T cell receptor beta chains were all read from a single sample in a study of T cells after yellow fever vaccination. Each CDR3 protein gets one entry after TCRdb re-called the 5' RACE reads with MiXCR. The sample shows some 100,000 distinct CDR3 sequences, about 7% of them seen only once. The starting material was CD4+ T cells sorted from PBMCs, obtained about 49 days after the first yellow fever vaccination. Receptors originate from a man younger than 35 who received the YFV17D yellow fever vaccine.

This clonotype was counted many times. The chain is built from TRBV4-3 and TRBJ2-5; D not certain. The germline gives CDR1 LGHNA, CDR2 YSLEER. Trimming left V 2 bases short and J 1 base short, with 11 bases between. This CDR3 region has 15 residues. The CDR3 region is CASSQRTLSQETQYF. The CDR3 DNA is TGCGCCAGCAGCCAAAGGACGTTATCCCAAGAGACCCAGTACTTC.

This clonotype occurred many times. CDR3 sequence (DNA): TGTGCCAGCAGCCAAGCGGAGGGCCCGCGAGCTTTCTTT. Its protein is CASSQAEGPRAFF. V and J are TRBV12-3 or TRBV12-4 and TRBJ1-1; D is ambiguous. Trimming took off 6 bases at V and 10 bases at J, with 18 bases between the two ends. There are 13 residues in the CDR3.

Concerning this clonotype itself: This could be a read error, since a much larger clone is one nucleotide away. The gene calls are TRBV6-5 and TRBJ2-7, with 7 bases aligning to TRBD1. The CDR3 is 13 residues long. Germline CDR1 is MNHEY and CDR2 is SVGAGI. The CDR3: CASSYQLGGGRHF. The CDR3 DNA is TGTGCCAGCAGTTATCAGTTAGGGGGCGGCCGACACTTC.

This clonotype was recorded at least ten times. This chain uses TRBV7-9 with TRBJ2-5; D is possibly TRBD2 (6 bases). Trimming took off 2 bases at V and 5 bases at J, with 15 bases between the two ends. The CDR3 loop spans 15 amino acids. The germline V gene encodes CDR1 SEHNR and CDR2 FQNEAQ (reference sequence). This CDR3 reads CASSLRSGLAETQYF. CDR3 coding DNA: TGTGCCAGCAGCTTACGTTCGGGGCTAGCGGAGACCCAGTACTTC.

This clonotype appeared many times. The chain links TRBV5-5 to TRBJ2-1; the D is unclear. The CDR3 extends over 11 amino acids. CDR1 and CDR2 (germline): SGHKS, YYEKEE (reference sequence). The V and J ends lost 4 bases and 13 bases respectively, with 12 bases between them. The CDR3 loop is CASSASGVQFF. CDR3 nucleotide sequence: TGTGCCAGCAGCGCGTCCGGTGTTCAGTTCTTC.

Ten or more counts support this clonotype. V gene TRBV6-1 combines with J gene TRBJ1-3; 7 bases agree with TRBD1. Per germline, CDR1 MNHNS and CDR2 SASEGT. The CDR3 runs 14 residues. V was pared by 8 bases and J by 4 bases, with 8 bases of the junction left unmatched. The CDR3 bases are TGTGCCAGCCAACAGGGGCTCGGGGGAAACACCATATATTTT. Translated: CASQQGLGGNTIYF.

Comments on this clonotype: One base away lies a much larger clone, so this may be a sequencing read error. The chain has TRBV4-3 and TRBJ1-6; maybe TRBD1 (5 bases). From germline, CDR1 is LGHNA and CDR2 YSLEER. The CDR3 is 15 amino acids. In DNA, the CDR3 is TGCGCCAGCAGCCAAGCGTCGGGGGGAGATTCAGCCCTCCACTTT. It is translated as CASSQASGGDSALHF.

There are many counts of this clonotype. The chain combines TRBV12-3 or TRBV12-4 with TRBJ1-2; 7 nucleotides agree with TRBD1. The junction had 8 bases not matched to a gene; V was cut back by 5 bases and J by 5 bases. CDR3 length: 14 amino acids. The CDR3 is CASSRGKGAYGYTF. DNA for the CDR3: TGTGCCAGCAGTAGAGGGAAGGGGGCTTATGGCTACACCTTC.